The next 5 T cell receptor beta chains were all read from a single sample in a study of blood T cell repertoires in COVID-19. Method: immunoSEQ multiplex PCR; TCRdb's copy keeps in-frame clones and lacks some. The repertoire consists of about 280,000 clones, with over 75% occurring once and the leading ten covering around 5.5%. The sequencing input was peripheral blood. The receptors were sampled from a man aged 50 to 59 with active or convalescent COVID-19.

This rearrangement joins TRBV7-9 to TRBJ1-3; D gene ambiguous. Deletions cut 8 bases from V and 0 bases from J, with 11 bases between. CDR1 SEHNR and CDR2 FQNEAQ come from the germline V gene (reference sequence). The length of the CDR3 is 14 residues. CDR3 sequence reads: CASRSTLSGNTIYF. The CDR3 coding sequence is TGTGCCAGCCGGTCCACCCTCTCTGGAAACACCATATATTTT.

This chain links TRBV30 with TRBJ1-5; D might be TRBD1 (5 bases). This CDR3 is 13 amino acids long. Trimming cost V 1 base and J 7 bases, with 11 bases left between them. CDR1 and CDR2 from the germline V gene are GTSNPN and SVGIG (reference sequence). CDR3 coding DNA: TGTGCCTGGAGTGCCGGTGGGGGGCAGCCCCAGCATTTT. Translated, it gives CAWSAGGGQPQHF.

This clone was counted once. The J gene is TRBJ1-2, the V gene TRBV19; 7 bases fit TRBD1. The trim removed 3 bases at V and 2 bases at J, leaving 6 bases unmatched. Germline CDR1 reads LNHDA; CDR2 reads SQIVND (reference sequence). The CDR3 is made up of 15 amino acids. The CDR3 protein is CASSIGQAVNYGYTF. Written as DNA, the CDR3 is TGTGCCAGTAGTATTGGACAGGCAGTAAACTATGGCTACACCTTC.

CDR3 sequence (DNA): TGTGCCACCAGCAGAATCACAGGGGGCGGCGAAAAACTGTTTTTT. It codes for CATSRITGGGEKLFF. V and J are TRBV15 and TRBJ1-4; 9 nucleotides match TRBD1. The CDR3 is 15 residues long. CDR1 LNHNV and CDR2 YYDKDF come from the germline V gene (reference sequence). V lost 2 bases to trimming and J lost 8 bases; unmatched junction nucleotides: 6.

V and J are TRBV11-2 and TRBJ2-7; 7 nucleotides agree with TRBD1. The germline CDR1 and CDR2 sequences are SGHAT and FQNNGV. The CDR3 sequence is 15 residues long. Losses at the gene ends were 0 bases for V and 1 base for J; bases not matched to a gene: 3. CDR3 nucleotide sequence: TGTGCCAGCAGCTTAGATGGGACAGAATCCTACGAGCAGTACTTC. Translation: CASSLDGTESYEQYF.